This T cell receptor beta chain was captured in a study of T cell changes during pregnancy in multiple sclerosis. In its sample, this clone was seen once. The CDR3 is made up of 13 amino acids. Germline CDR1 is SGHRS and CDR2 is YFSETQ. V dropped 5 bases and J dropped 9 bases, with 17 bases sitting between them. Profiled with immunoSEQ multiplex PCR; TCRdb holds only in-frame clones, not every one. The repertoire holds some 60,000 clones, with 90% as singletons. The sequence was obtained from a female donor in good health, enrolled as a control in a pregnancy study. Sequencing was performed on peripheral blood, taken in the first trimester of pregnancy. This sequence joins TRBV5-1 and TRBJ2-5; D perhaps matches TRBD1 (6 bases). The CDR3 loop is CASRDRTEGSQYF. The CDR3 DNA sequence: TGCGCCAGCAGAGACAGGACGGAAGGGTCCCAGTACTTC.